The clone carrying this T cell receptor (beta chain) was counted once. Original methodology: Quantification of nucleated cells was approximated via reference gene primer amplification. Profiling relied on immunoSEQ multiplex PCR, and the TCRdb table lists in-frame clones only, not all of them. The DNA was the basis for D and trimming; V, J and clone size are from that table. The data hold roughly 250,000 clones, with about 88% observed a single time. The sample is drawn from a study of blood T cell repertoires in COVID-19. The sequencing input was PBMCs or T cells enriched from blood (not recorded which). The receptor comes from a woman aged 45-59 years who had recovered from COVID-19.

The CDR3 sequence: CASSPWTGQYEQYF. The CDR3 nucleotides read TGCGCCAGCAGCCCTTGGACAGGGCAGTACGAGCAGTACTTC. V and J are TRBV5-1 and TRBJ2-7; 8 bases match TRBD1. The J segment lost 4 bases and the V segment lost 4 bases, leaving 7 bases of the junction unmatched. CDR3 length: 14 residues. The germline CDR1 and CDR2 sequences are SGHRS and YFSETQ. The whole variable domain, remainder taken from reference TRBV5-1 and TRBJ2-7, is KAGVTQTPRYLIKTRGQQVTLSCSPISGHRSVSWYQQTPGQGLQFLFEYFSETQRNKGNFPGRFSGRQFSNSRSEMNVSTLELGDSALYLCASSPWTGQYEQYFGPGTRLTVT.